This passage covers 9 T cell receptor beta chains from one sample sequenced in a study of blood T cell repertoires in COVID-19. TCRdb's table, derived via immunoSEQ multiplex PCR, lists solely in-frame clones and lacks some. The sample gives 150,000 to 200,000 clones, 80% to 90% of which show up once; roughly 11% is in the top ten. Sequencing used peripheral blood. All receptors derive from a woman between 55 and 75 years old with COVID-19, enrolled during active disease.

The chain combines TRBV2 with TRBJ2-7, with TRBD2 identical over 7 bases. Losses at the gene ends were 0 bases for V and 2 bases for J; bases not matched to a gene: 7. Germline V lookup: CDR1 SNHLY, CDR2 FYNNEI. CDR3 length equals 16 residues. CDR3 region: CASSEAPSGVPYEQYF. In nucleotides, the CDR3 is TGTGCCAGCAGTGAAGCGCCCAGCGGGGTACCCTACGAGCAGTACTTC.

CDR3 in DNA: TGTGCCAGTAGTAGCTACAGGGGAAATGAGCAGTTCTTC. It is translated as CASSSYRGNEQFF. The chain combines TRBV19 with TRBJ2-1, with 7 bases that match TRBD1. This CDR3 is 13 amino acids long. Germline V gene data show CDR1 as LNHDA and CDR2 as SQIVND (reference sequence). V was clipped by 4 bases and J by 7 bases; unmatched bases: 4.

The V call is TRBV6-4, the J call TRBJ2-7; tentatively, D is TRBD2 (6 bases). The V end lost 0 bases, the J end lost 7 bases, and 10 bases lay between the germline ends. This CDR3 is 13 amino acids long. Germline V CDR1 and CDR2: MRHNA, SNTAGT. CDR3 in amino acids: CASSDSGGKEQYF. Here the CDR3 DNA reads TGTGCCAGCAGTGACTCAGGAGGGAAAGAGCAGTACTTC.

The chain joins TRBV5-5 to TRBJ1-2; D may be TRBD1 (6 bases). The CDR3 runs to 14 residues. V was shortened by 4 bases and J by 8 bases, with 18 bases between the two germline ends. Per germline, CDR1 SGHKS and CDR2 YYEKEE (reference sequence). The DNA for the CDR3 is TGTGCCAGCAGCATCGGGATACAGGGTTACGGCTACACCTTC. Its protein is CASSIGIQGYGYTF.

The chain uses TRBV9 and TRBJ2-2, with D perhaps matching TRBD2 (6 bases). Germline CDR1 and CDR2: SGDLS and YYNGEE. CDR3 size: 16 residues. V was pared by 5 bases and J by 4 bases, with 18 bases between. The CDR3 sequence is CASSPTTRPSTGELFF. In nucleotides, the CDR3 is TGTGCCAGCAGTCCCACGACTAGACCGTCCACCGGGGAGCTGTTTTTT.

The rearrangement uses TRBV7-2 and TRBJ2-1, with TRBD2 identical over 15 bases. V trimming: 1 base; J trimming: 7 bases; junction bases outside the gene matches: 2. Germline CDR1 SGHTA, CDR2 FQGNSA. This CDR3 is 16 amino acids long. The CDR3 DNA reads TGTGCCAGCAGCTTAGGAGGACTAGCGGGAGGGAATGAGCAGTTCTTC. Translation: CASSLGGLAGGNEQFF.

The CDR3 is CASSVVYATGELFF. DNA of the CDR3: TGTGCCAGCAGCGTAGTCTACGCCACCGGGGAGCTGTTTTTT. This chain uses TRBV9 with TRBJ2-2; D uncertain. Trimming stripped 0 bases from V and 4 bases from J, with 7 bases between. There are 14 residues in the CDR3. Germline V gene sequence: CDR1 SGDLS, CDR2 YYNGEE.

The rearrangement joins TRBV6-6 to TRBJ2-3; D is unresolved. The CDR3 totals 17 residues. CDR1 and CDR2 from the germline V gene are MNHNY and SVGAGI (reference sequence). Trimming removed 5 bases from V and 6 bases from J, with 24 bases in between. CDR3 nucleotide sequence: TGTGCCAGCAGTCGGACCGCTACCCCGAGGATTGGGGATACGCAGTATTTT. It encodes CASSRTATPRIGDTQYF.

This clone was detected only once. The CDR3 reads CASALRGGGTYEQYF. CDR3 sequence (DNA): TGTGCCAGCGCCCTGAGGGGAGGGGGAACCTACGAGCAGTACTTC. This chain uses TRBV7-6 with TRBJ2-7, with D possibly TRBD2 on 7 matching bases. CDR1 and CDR2 (germline): SGHVS, FNYEAQ. V was pared by 8 bases and J by 2 bases, with 19 bases between. The CDR3 contains 15 residues. Together with reference TRBV7-6 and TRBJ2-7, the CDR3 gives the full variable domain: GAGVSQSPRYKVTKRGQDVALRCDPISGHVSLYWYRQALGQGPEFLTYFNYEAQQDKSGLPNDRFSAERPEGSISTLTIQRTEQRDSAMYRCASALRGGGTYEQYFGPGTRLTVT.